Sequencing of this T cell receptor beta chain was carried out in a study of cytomegalovirus exposure and HLA in healthy donors. PCR used 60 Vbeta primers and 13 Jbeta primers. Repertoires were generated with immunoSEQ multiplex PCR, while TCRdb's copy carries only in-frame clones and drops some. The sample yields about 98,000 clones, about four fifths seen once. CDR3 length equals 17 residues. Per germline, CDR1 MGHRA and CDR2 YSYEKL. The ends lost 4 bases at V and 3 bases at J; junction bases unmatched: 9. The clonotype was recovered from a female donor in good health and CMV-seropositive. The chain is built from TRBV4-1 and TRBJ1-3, with 10 bases lining up with TRBD1. The specimen was PBMCs. The CDR3 is CASSLRDRGLIGNTIYF. The DNA for the CDR3 is TGCGCCAGCAGCCTACGGGACAGGGGCTTGATTGGAAACACCATATATTTT.